Following are 22 T cell receptor beta chains from one sample sequenced in a study of cytomegalovirus exposure and HLA in healthy donors. Using immunoSEQ multiplex PCR, the repertoire was profiled, and TCRdb retains in-frame clones only, with some absent. The sample carries 330,000 or so clones, just over 85% recorded once. The sequencing sample was made of PBMCs. These receptors were obtained from a young woman in good health and CMV-seronegative.

This chain links TRBV30 with TRBJ2-3; tentatively, D is TRBD1 (6 bases). Germline assignment: CDR1 GTSNPN and CDR2 SVGIG (reference sequence). The CDR3 runs 14 residues. Between the trimmed V and J ends, which lost 5 bases and 4 bases, there was a span of 16 bases. CDR3 nucleotides: TGTGCCTGGTCAAAGGGGGTGAACGCAGATACGCAGTATTTT. It yields the protein CAWSKGVNADTQYF. The complete variable domain, with remaining parts taken from reference TRBV30 and TRBJ2-3, reads SQTIHQWPATLVQPVGSPLSLECTVEGTSNPNLYWYRQAAGRGLQLLFYSVGIGQISSEVPQNLSASRPQDRQFILSSKKLLLSDSGFYLCAWSKGVNADTQYFGPGTRLTVL.

The V call is TRBV2, the J call TRBJ2-3, with 9 bases matching TRBD1. V shed 11 bases and J 0 bases; nucleotides not matched to a gene: 9. The CDR3 is 15 amino acids. Per the germline V gene, CDR1 is SNHLY and CDR2 is FYNNEI. The CDR3 region is CASHLGTGSTDTQYF. The CDR3, as DNA: TGTGCCTCCCACTTGGGGACAGGGAGCACAGATACGCAGTATTTT. Full variable domain (missing parts from reference TRBV2 and TRBJ2-3): EPEVTQTPSHQVTQMGQEVILRCVPISNHLYFYWYRQILGQKVEFLVSFYNNEISEKSEIFDDQFSVERPDGSNFTLKIRSTKLEDSAMYFCASHLGTGSTDTQYFGPGTRLTVL.

This sequence joins TRBV28 and TRBJ2-7, with D possibly being TRBD1 (5 bases). Trimming removed 1 base from V and 3 bases from J, with 13 bases in between. This CDR3 has 15 amino acids. Germline V gene sequence: CDR1 MDHEN, CDR2 SYDVKM. CDR3 residues: CASSLSGSRFYEQYF. CDR3 sequence (DNA): TGTGCCAGCAGTTTATCAGGGTCCCGGTTCTACGAGCAGTACTTC.

This clone was detected once. V is TRBV5-4 and J is TRBJ2-2, with D uncertain. Trimming took 0 bases from V and 6 from J, leaving 12 bases between them. This CDR3 comprises 15 residues. CDR1 and CDR2 from the germline V gene are SGHNT and YYREEE (reference sequence). The DNA for the CDR3 is TGTGCCAGCAGCTTGGCCCCCCTGAGCCCCGGGGAGCTGTTTTTT. Translating gives CASSLAPLSPGELFF.

This chain links TRBV6-5 with TRBJ2-3, with D perhaps TRBD1 (7 bases). The length of the CDR3 is 16 residues. CDR1 is MNHEY and CDR2 is SVGAGI in the germline V gene. V was cut by 2 bases and J by 4 bases, with 16 bases left in between. This CDR3 reads CASSYAPGRGADTQYF. In DNA, the CDR3 is TGTGCCAGCAGTTACGCACCTGGCAGGGGGGCAGATACGCAGTATTTT.

The J gene is TRBJ2-1, the V gene TRBV6-5; tentatively, D is TRBD2 (5 bases). Germline loops: CDR1 MNHEY, CDR2 SVGAGI. This CDR3 is 13 amino acids long. The ends were cut back, 11 bases at V and 1 base at J, with 12 bases in the middle. CDR3 sequence (DNA): TGTGCCGGTGGACTGGGTTCCTACAATGAGCAGTTCTTC. It translates to CAGGLGSYNEQFF.

The chain combines TRBV6-5 with TRBJ1-1; D is perhaps TRBD1 (6 bases). Germline V lookup: CDR1 MNHEY, CDR2 SVGAGI. Trimming pared 0 bases from V and 11 bases from J, leaving 16 bases between. This CDR3 region has 14 residues. The CDR3 spells CASSYSYRDGVAFF. For the CDR3, the DNA is TGTGCCAGCAGTTACTCGTACAGGGATGGGGTGGCTTTCTTT.

This clone was counted once. The V and J genes are TRBV9 and TRBJ2-7; 7 bases line up with TRBD2. V lost 5 bases, J lost 4 bases, and 15 bases stayed unmatched. This CDR3 has 16 residues. Germline V gene lookup returns CDR1 SGDLS and CDR2 YYNGEE. The CDR3 coding sequence is TGTGCCAGCAGATTTAATCGGGGGGACTGCTTTTACGAGCAGTACTTC. Its translation is CASRFNRGDCFYEQYF. The entire variable domain, with the rest obtained from reference TRBV9 and TRBJ2-7, is as follows: DSGVTQTPKHLITATGQRVTLRCSPRSGDLSVYWYQQSLDQGLQFLIQYYNGEERAKGNILERFSAQQFPDLHSELNLSSLELGDSALYFCASRFNRGDCFYEQYFGPGTRLTVT.

This clone came up once. The V gene is TRBV29-1, the J gene TRBJ2-3, with 11 bases lining up with TRBD2. The junction had 15 bases not matched to a gene; V was cut back by 4 bases and J by 6 bases. The CDR3 is 17 amino acids. The germline gives CDR1 SQVTM, CDR2 ANQGSEA. The CDR3 sequence is CSVGFPSGRLSWDTQYF. CDR3 DNA sequence: TGCAGCGTTGGTTTCCCTAGCGGGAGGCTTAGTTGGGATACGCAGTATTTT.

The V call is TRBV19, the J call TRBJ2-7; TRBD2 matches 11 bases. The CDR3 sequence is 14 residues long. Trimming at V came to 6 bases and at J to 7 bases, leaving 8 bases not matched to a gene. Germline values: CDR1 LNHDA, CDR2 SQIVND (reference sequence). The CDR3 sequence: CASSELAGVGEQYF. The CDR3 bases are TGTGCCAGTAGCGAACTAGCGGGAGTAGGTGAGCAGTACTTC.

The gene calls are TRBV5-6 and TRBJ1-1; D gene unclear. Germline V gene lookup returns CDR1 SGHDT and CDR2 YYEEEE. Deletions cut 3 bases from V and 0 bases from J, with 6 bases between. CDR3 length: 13 residues. CDR3 DNA sequence: TGTGCCAGCAGCTACAACATGAACACTGAAGCTTTCTTT. Its protein is CASSYNMNTEAFF.

V gene TRBV29-1 combines with J gene TRBJ1-2; D is unresolved. V shed 0 bases and J shed 8 bases, with 10 bases lying between them. Germline loops: CDR1 SQVTM, CDR2 ANQGSEA. CDR3 length: 12 residues. CDR3 sequence reads: CSVEEGGWGYTF. The CDR3 DNA reads TGCAGCGTTGAAGAAGGAGGGTGGGGCTACACCTTC.

The chain joins TRBV29-1 to TRBJ1-1; 7 bases align to TRBD1. The CDR3 is made up of 11 amino acids. V lost 5 bases to trimming and J lost 7 bases; unmatched junction nucleotides: 4. CDR1 SQVTM and CDR2 ANQGSEA come from the germline V gene. The CDR3 bases are TGCAGCGTTAACGACAGGGTTGAAGCTTTCTTT. Translation gives CSVNDRVEAFF.

The chain employs TRBV7-9 and TRBJ2-7; 7 bases are a match to TRBD1. V shed 5 bases and J 5 bases; nucleotides not matched to a gene: 12. Germline V gives CDR1 SEHNR, CDR2 FQNEAQ (reference sequence). CDR3 length: 15 residues. Here the CDR3 DNA reads TGTGCCAGCAGCCGCACGACAGGGATCGACCACGAGCAGTACTTC. Protein: CASSRTTGIDHEQYF.

The genes are TRBV6-5 and TRBJ1-4; the D is unclear. Deletions cut 2 bases from V and 3 bases from J, with 10 bases between. The CDR3 contains 15 residues. Germline CDR1 is MNHEY and CDR2 is SVGAGI. CDR3 nucleotide sequence: TGTGCCAGCAGTTACCTCCGGGAAGCTAATGAAAAACTGTTTTTT. Its translation is CASSYLREANEKLFF.

This chain links TRBV9 with TRBJ2-3; 7 nucleotides align to TRBD2. CDR1 and CDR2 from the germline V gene are SGDLS and YYNGEE. J gave up 4 bases and V 4 bases, and 3 bases lay outside the gene matches. The CDR3 length is 13 residues. CDR3 sequence: CASSPRGADTQYF. The CDR3 DNA is TGTGCCAGCAGCCCCCGGGGGGCAGATACGCAGTATTTT.

The DNA for the CDR3 is TGCGCCAGCAGCTTGGACGACATTCTCGATGAGCAGTTCTTC. It is translated as CASSLDDILDEQFF. The V gene is TRBV5-1, the J gene TRBJ2-1, with unresolved D. The germline V gene encodes CDR1 SGHRS and CDR2 YFSETQ. Trimming pared 0 bases from V and 8 bases from J, leaving 12 bases between. The CDR3 consists of 14 residues. The complete variable domain, with remaining parts taken from reference TRBV5-1 and TRBJ2-1, reads KAGVTQTPRYLIKTRGQQVTLSCSPISGHRSVSWYQQTPGQGLQFLFEYFSETQRNKGNFPGRFSGRQFSNSRSEMNVSTLELGDSALYLCASSLDDILDEQFFGPGTRLTVL.

This clone was counted between two and nine times. This chain joins TRBV5-1 and TRBJ2-7; possibly TRBD1 for D (6 bases). Germline CDR1 and CDR2: SGHRS and YFSETQ. The CDR3 covers 15 residues. Trimming removed 0 bases at V and 4 bases at J, with 14 bases between. The CDR3 DNA reads as TGCGCCAGCAGCTTGGAGGCAGGGGCCGTGTACGAGCAGTACTTC. Encoded protein: CASSLEAGAVYEQYF.

The rearrangement links TRBV5-6 to TRBJ2-1, with 13 positions matching TRBD2. V shed 7 bases and J 9 bases; nucleotides not matched to a gene: 7. Germline-derived CDR1 and CDR2 are SGHDT and YYEEEE. The CDR3 totals 14 residues. This CDR3 reads CASCGLAGVSEQFF. The CDR3 coding sequence is TGTGCCAGCTGCGGACTAGCGGGAGTAAGTGAGCAGTTCTTC.

The gene calls are TRBV6-5 and TRBJ2-7; 7 bases are shared with TRBD2. Germline CDR1 MNHEY, CDR2 SVGAGI. V shed 4 bases and J 7 bases; nucleotides not matched to a gene: 16. This CDR3 has 16 residues. The chain's CDR3 is CASSSPLSGPHGEQYF. The CDR3 DNA reads as TGTGCCAGCAGTTCCCCCCTTAGCGGGCCCCATGGGGAGCAGTACTTC.

The CDR3 reads CASSQGGARTQYF. The CDR3 DNA follows: TGTGCCAGCAGCCAAGGGGGAGCGCGGACCCAGTACTTC. The V and J genes are TRBV14 and TRBJ2-5; D may be TRBD2 (5 bases). Germline CDR1 and CDR2: SGHDN and FVKESK. This CDR3 contains 13 residues. V was shortened by 1 base and J by 7 bases, with 10 bases between the two germline ends.

The chain has TRBV14 and TRBJ2-7; D remains unclear. The CDR3 is 15 residues long. Germline values: CDR1 SGHDN, CDR2 FVKESK. Trimming cost V 1 base and J 0 bases, with 10 bases left between them. The CDR3: CASSQVSTASYEQYF. The CDR3 nucleotides read TGTGCCAGCAGCCAAGTATCAACAGCCTCCTACGAGCAGTACTTC.